This T cell receptor beta chain is from a study of OX40 agonist ivuxolimab in advanced cancers. Study information: Prior checkpoint blockade (anti-PD-1, anti-PD-L1 or anti-CTLA-4) was permitted; about 40% had it.

Clones were read by immunoSEQ multiplex PCR, and TCRdb kept only the in-frame ones, dropping some. The sample has 55,000 to 70,000 clones; roughly four fifths are singletons. Details on this clone: The target antigen is unknown.

Study-wide results and caveats: Clones of CD4+ and CD8+ blood T cells grew by week 6 at doses of 0.1 to 3.0 mg/kg.

Germline values: CDR1 SQVTM, CDR2 ANQGSEA. Trimming pared 6 bases from V and 3 bases from J, leaving 11 bases between. The CDR3 totals 12 residues. The sequencing used CD4+ or CD8+ T cells sorted from blood, collected in a trial of the OX40 agonist ivuxolimab. This TCR was recovered from an adult with an advanced solid tumor such as melanoma, head and neck, liver or kidney cancer. The chain joins TRBV29-1 to TRBJ1-2; tentatively, D is TRBD1 (5 bases). CDR3 region: CSVESGHYGYTF. The CDR3 DNA follows: TGCAGCGTCGAGTCGGGACACTATGGCTACACCTTC.